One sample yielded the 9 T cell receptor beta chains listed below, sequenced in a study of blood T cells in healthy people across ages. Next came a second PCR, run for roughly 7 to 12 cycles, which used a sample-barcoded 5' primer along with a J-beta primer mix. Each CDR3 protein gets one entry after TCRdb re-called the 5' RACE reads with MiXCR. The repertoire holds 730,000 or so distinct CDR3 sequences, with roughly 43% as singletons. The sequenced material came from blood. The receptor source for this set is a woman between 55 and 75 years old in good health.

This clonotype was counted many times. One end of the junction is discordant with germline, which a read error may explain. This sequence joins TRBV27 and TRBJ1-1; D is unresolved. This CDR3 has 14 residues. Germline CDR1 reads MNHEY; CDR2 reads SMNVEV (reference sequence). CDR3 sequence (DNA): TGTGCCAGCAGCAAAGGGATAGGGAACTCTGAAGCTTTCTTT. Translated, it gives CASSKGIGNSEAFF.

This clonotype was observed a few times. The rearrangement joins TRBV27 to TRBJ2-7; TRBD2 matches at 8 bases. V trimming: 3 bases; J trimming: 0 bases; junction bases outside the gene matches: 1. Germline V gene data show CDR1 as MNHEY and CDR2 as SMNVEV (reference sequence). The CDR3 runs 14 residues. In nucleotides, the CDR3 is TGTGCCAGCAGTTTTAGCGGGATCTCCTACGAGCAGTACTTC. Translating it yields CASSFSGISYEQYF.

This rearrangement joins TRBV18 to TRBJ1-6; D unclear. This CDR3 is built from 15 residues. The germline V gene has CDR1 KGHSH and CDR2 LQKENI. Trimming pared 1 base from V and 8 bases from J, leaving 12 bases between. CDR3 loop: CASSPRSAEDSPLHF. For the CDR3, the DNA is TGTGCCAGCTCACCACGTAGCGCAGAAGATTCACCCCTCCACTTT.

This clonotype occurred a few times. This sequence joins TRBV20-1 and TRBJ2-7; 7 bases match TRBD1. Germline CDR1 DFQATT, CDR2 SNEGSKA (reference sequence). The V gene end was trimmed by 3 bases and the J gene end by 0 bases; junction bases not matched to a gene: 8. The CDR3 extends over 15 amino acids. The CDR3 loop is CSAREGTASSYEQYF. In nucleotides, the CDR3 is TGCAGTGCTAGGGAAGGGACAGCCAGCTCCTACGAGCAGTACTTC.

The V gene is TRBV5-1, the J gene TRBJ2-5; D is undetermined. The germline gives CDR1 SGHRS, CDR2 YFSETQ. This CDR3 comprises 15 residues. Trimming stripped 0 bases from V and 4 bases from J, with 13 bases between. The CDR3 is CASSLAVHPTETQYF. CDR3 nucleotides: TGCGCCAGCAGCTTGGCGGTTCACCCCACAGAGACCCAGTACTTC.

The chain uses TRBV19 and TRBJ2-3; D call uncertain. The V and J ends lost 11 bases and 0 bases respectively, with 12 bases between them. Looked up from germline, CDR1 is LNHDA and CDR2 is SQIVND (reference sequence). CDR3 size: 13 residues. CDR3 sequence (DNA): TGTGCCCGACTTTTGTTAAGCACAGATACGCAGTATTTT. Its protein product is CARLLLSTDTQYF.

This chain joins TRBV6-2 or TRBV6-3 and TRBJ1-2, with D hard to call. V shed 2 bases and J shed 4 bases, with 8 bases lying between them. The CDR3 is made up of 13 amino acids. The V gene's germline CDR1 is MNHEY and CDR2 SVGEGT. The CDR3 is CASSYRAGYGYTF. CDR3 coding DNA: TGTGCCAGCAGTTACAGGGCTGGCTATGGCTACACCTTC.

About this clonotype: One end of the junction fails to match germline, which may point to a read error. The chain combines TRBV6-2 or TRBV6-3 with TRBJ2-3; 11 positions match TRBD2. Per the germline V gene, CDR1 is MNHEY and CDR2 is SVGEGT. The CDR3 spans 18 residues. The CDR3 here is CASSYSQTSGRSTDTQYF. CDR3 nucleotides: TGTGCCAGCAGCTACTCGCAAACTAGCGGGAGATCCACAGATACGCAGTATTTT.

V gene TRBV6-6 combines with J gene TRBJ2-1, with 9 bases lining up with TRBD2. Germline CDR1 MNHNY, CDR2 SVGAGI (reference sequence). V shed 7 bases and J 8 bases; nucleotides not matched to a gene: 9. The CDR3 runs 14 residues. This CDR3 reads CASKRRGGLDEQFF. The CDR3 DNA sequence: TGTGCCAGCAAACGGCGGGGGGGCCTCGATGAGCAGTTCTTC.